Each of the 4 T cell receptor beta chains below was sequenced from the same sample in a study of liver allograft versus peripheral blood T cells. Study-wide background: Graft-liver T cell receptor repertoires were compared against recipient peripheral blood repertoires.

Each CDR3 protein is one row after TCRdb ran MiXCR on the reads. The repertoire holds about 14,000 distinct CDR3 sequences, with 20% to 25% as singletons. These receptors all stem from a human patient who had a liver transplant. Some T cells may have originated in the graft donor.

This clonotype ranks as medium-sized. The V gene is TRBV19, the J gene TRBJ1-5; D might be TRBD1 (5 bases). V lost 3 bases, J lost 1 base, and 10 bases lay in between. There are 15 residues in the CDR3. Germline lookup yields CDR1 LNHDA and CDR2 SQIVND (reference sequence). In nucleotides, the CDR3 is TGTGCCAGTAGTATGGGGGGGGGAAGCAATCAGCCCCAGCATTTT. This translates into CASSMGGGSNQPQHF.

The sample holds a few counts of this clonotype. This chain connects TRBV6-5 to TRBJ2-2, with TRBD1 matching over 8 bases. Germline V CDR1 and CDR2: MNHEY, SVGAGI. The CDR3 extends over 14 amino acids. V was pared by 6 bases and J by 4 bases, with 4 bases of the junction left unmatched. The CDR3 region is CASSLQGGTGELFF. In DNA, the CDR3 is TGTGCCAGCAGCCTACAGGGGGGCACCGGGGAGCTGTTTTTT.

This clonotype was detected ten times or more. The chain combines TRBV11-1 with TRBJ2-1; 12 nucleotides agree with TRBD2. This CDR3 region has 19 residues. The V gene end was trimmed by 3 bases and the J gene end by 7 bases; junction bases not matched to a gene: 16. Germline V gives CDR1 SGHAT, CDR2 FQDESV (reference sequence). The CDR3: CASSFSIPLAGGLRNEQFF. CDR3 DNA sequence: TGTGCCAGCAGCTTTTCCATCCCACTAGCGGGGGGTCTTAGGAATGAGCAGTTCTTC. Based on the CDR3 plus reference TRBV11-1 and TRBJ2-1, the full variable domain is EAEVAQSPRYKITEKSQAVAFWCDPISGHATLYWYRQILGQGPELLVQFQDESVVDDSQLPKDRFSAERLKGVDSTLKIQPAELGDSAMYLCASSFSIPLAGGLRNEQFFGPGTRLTVL.

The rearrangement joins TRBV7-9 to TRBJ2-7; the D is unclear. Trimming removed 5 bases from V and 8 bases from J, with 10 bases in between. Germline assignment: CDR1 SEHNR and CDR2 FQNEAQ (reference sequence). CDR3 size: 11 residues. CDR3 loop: CASSLQYKQYF. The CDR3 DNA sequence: TGTGCCAGCAGCCTACAGTATAAGCAGTACTTC. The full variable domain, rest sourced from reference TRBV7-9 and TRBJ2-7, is DTGVSQNPRHKITKRGQNVTFRCDPISEHNRLYWYRQTLGQGPEFLTYFQNEAQLEKSRLLSDRFSAERPKGSFSTLEIQRTEQGDSAMYLCASSLQYKQYFGPGTRLTVT.